Sequencing of this T cell receptor (beta chain) was carried out in a study of read filtering for tumor transcriptome and immune sequencing. Findings of the study overall: Even smaller IR-seq throughput identified most shared clonotypes.

The table lists this clonotype with many counts. Its antigen remains unidentified. The V end was cut by 5 bases, the J end by 1 base, with 11 bases between. The CDR3 extends over 14 amino acids. Germline CDR1 is SEHNR and CDR2 is FQNEAQ (reference sequence). Molecular barcoded adaptors covering alpha/delta and beta/gamma chains were used on 400 to 450 ng RNA. One entry per CDR3 protein, called by TCRdb with MiXCR from the reads. The sample shows 93,000 or so distinct CDR3 sequences, 20% to 25% of them seen only once. At the time of active disease, bone marrow was collected from every patient. The TCR was taken from a donor aged 40 or older with multiple myeloma. The sequenced material came from a population of CD138-negative cells sorted from bone marrow. The V call is TRBV7-9, the J call TRBJ1-1; D may be TRBD1 (6 bases). This chain's CDR3 is CASSLGHPNTEAFF. CDR3 in DNA: TGTGCCAGCAGCCTGGGACATCCGAACACTGAAGCTTTCTTT.